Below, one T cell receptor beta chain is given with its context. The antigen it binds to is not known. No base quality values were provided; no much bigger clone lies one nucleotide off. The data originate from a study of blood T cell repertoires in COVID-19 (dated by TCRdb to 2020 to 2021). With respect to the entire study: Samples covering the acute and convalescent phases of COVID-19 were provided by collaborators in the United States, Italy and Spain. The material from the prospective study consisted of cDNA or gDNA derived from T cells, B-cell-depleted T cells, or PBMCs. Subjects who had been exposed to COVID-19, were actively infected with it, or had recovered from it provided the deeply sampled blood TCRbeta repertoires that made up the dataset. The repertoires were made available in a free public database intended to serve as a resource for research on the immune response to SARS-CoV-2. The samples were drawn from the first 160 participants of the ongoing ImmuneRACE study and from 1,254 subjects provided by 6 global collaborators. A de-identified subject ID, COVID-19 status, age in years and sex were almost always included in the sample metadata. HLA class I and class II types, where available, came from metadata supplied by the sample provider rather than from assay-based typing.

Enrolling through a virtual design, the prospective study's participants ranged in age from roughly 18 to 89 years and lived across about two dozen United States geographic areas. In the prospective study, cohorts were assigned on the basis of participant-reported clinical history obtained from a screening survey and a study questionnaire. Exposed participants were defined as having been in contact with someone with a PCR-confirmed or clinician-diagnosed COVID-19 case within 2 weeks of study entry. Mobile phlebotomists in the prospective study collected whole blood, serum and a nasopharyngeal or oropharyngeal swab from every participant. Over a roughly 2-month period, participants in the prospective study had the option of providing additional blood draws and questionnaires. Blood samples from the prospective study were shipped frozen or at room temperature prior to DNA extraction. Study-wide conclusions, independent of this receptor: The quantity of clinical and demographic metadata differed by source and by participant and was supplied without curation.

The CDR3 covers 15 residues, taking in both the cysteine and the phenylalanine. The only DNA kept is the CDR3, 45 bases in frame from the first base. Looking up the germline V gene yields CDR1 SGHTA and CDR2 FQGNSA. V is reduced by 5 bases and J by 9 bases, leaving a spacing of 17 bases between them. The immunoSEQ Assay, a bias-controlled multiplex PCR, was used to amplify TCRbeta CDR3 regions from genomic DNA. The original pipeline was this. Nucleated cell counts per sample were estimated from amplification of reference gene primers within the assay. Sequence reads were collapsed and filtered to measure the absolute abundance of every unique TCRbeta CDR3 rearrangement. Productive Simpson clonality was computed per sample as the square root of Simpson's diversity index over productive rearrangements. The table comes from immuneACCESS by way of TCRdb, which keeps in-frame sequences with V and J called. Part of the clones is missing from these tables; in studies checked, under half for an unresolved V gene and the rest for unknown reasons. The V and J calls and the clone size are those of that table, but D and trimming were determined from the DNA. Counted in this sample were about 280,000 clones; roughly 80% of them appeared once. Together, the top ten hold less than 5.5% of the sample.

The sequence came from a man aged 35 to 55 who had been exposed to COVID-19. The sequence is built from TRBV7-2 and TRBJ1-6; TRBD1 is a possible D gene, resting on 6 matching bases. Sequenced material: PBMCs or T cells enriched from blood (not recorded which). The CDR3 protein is CASSEQGSTISPLHF. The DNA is TGTGCCAGCAGCGAACAGGGAAGTACTATTTCACCCCTCCACTTT.